The following is a T cell receptor beta chain sequence with its context. What it recognizes is unknown. This entry comes from a study of cytomegalovirus exposure and HLA in healthy donors. General study findings and limits: Reportedly, cytomegalovirus status was diagnosed with high sensitivity and specificity. CMV serostatus was the sole immune exposure information available.

The PCR used 60 Vbeta and 13 Jbeta primers. Assay used: immunoSEQ multiplex PCR; TCRdb lists only in-frame clones, some missing. The repertoire holds some 120,000 clones, with about four fifths as singletons. This CDR3 is 15 amino acids long. V was pared by 1 base and J by 9 bases, with 18 bases between. Per the germline V gene, CDR1 is MGHRA and CDR2 is YSYEKL. This TCR was recovered from a woman aged 18-30 years in good health and CMV-seronegative. Specimen: PBMCs. The chain employs TRBV4-1 and TRBJ1-2; D gene ambiguous. The CDR3 nucleotides read TGCGCCAGCAGCCAAGGGGTACTACCTGGATCGAGCTACACCTTC. Protein product: CASSQGVLPGSSYTF.